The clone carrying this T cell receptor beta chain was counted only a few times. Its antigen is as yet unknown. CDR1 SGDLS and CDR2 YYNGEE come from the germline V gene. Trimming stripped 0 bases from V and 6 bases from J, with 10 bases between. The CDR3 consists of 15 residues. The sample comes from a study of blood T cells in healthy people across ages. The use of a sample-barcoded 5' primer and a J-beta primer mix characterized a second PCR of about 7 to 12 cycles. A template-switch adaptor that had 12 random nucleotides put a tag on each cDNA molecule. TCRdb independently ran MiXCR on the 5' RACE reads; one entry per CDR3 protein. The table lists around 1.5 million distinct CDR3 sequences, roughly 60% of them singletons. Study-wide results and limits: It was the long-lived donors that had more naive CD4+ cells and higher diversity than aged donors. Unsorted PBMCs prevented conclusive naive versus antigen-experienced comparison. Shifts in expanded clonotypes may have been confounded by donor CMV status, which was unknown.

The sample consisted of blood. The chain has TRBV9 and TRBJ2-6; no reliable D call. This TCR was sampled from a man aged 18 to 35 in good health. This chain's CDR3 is CASSVGVTKANVLTF. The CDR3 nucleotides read TGTGCCAGCAGCGTAGGGGTCACGAAGGCCAACGTCCTGACTTTC.